A single sample gave rise to the 31 T cell receptor beta chains below, sequenced in a study of human T cells and chemical hapten exposure. Total RNA came from unfractionated whole blood. TCRdb reanalysed the 5' RACE reads using MiXCR and keeps one entry per CDR3 protein. The sample holds approximately 140,000 distinct CDR3 sequences; 4.1% are singletons and the top ten take over 1.1%. The receptors come from a female donor in good health.

The chain employs TRBV7-8 and TRBJ1-1; 8 bases align to TRBD1. Germline CDR1 and CDR2: SGHVS and FQNEAQ. There are 17 residues in the CDR3. Trimming removed 5 bases from V and 5 bases from J; junction bases left unmatched: 16. CDR3 nucleotide sequence: TGTGCCAGCAGCATACTTTTACCAGGGGGCGCGTCGACTGAAGCTTTCTTT. Its translation: CASSILLPGGASTEAFF.

Ten or more counts support this clonotype. The chain recombines TRBV5-5 with TRBJ2-7; perhaps TRBD1 as D (5 bases). The CDR3 sequence is 15 residues long. V was shortened by 0 bases and J by 1 base, with 11 bases between the two germline ends. Germline V lookup: CDR1 SGHKS, CDR2 YYEKEE (reference sequence). As DNA, the CDR3 is TGTGCCAGCAGCTTGGCGACAGCAAAGTCCTACGAGCAGTACTTC. It encodes CASSLATAKSYEQYF.

This clonotype was seen repeatedly, ten times or more. This chain uses TRBV27 with TRBJ2-7; 9 bases are shared with TRBD1. This CDR3 region has 14 residues. Germline loops: CDR1 MNHEY, CDR2 SMNVEV (reference sequence). Trimming at V came to 6 bases and at J to 0 bases, leaving 3 bases not matched to a gene. In DNA form, the CDR3 reads TGTGCCAGCAGGTCGACAGGGGGCTCCTACGAGCAGTACTTC. Translated, it gives CASRSTGGSYEQYF.

This clonotype has at least ten counts. The CDR3 DNA sequence: TGTGCCAGTAGTATGCCCCCGCGACAGACCACTAATTCACCCCTCCACTTT. It yields the protein CASSMPPRQTTNSPLHF. This rearrangement joins TRBV19 to TRBJ1-6, with D maybe TRBD1 (5 bases). Germline CDR1 reads LNHDA; CDR2 reads SQIVND (reference sequence). Deletions cut 3 bases from V and 6 bases from J, with 18 bases between. The CDR3 length is 17 residues.

Details on this clonotype: A much larger clone differs from this one at a single base, so this may be a read error. The chain couples TRBV3-1 to TRBJ2-7, with 8 nucleotides matching TRBD1. The germline CDR1 and CDR2 sequences are LGHDT and YNNKEL (reference sequence). This CDR3 has 14 residues. With V trimmed by 1 base and J by 8 bases, 7 bases remained unmatched. As DNA, the CDR3 is TGTGCCAGCAGCCAAGGTCCGACAGGGGAGAAGCAGTACTTC. It is translated as CASSQGPTGEKQYF.

The chain carries TRBV6-5 and TRBJ1-2; D is undetermined. Trimming cost V 8 bases and J 6 bases, with 19 bases left between them. CDR1 and CDR2 from the germline V gene are MNHEY and SVGAGI. The CDR3 is made up of 14 amino acids. CDR3 in amino acids: CASSRSDGADGYTF. For the CDR3, the DNA is TGTGCCAGCTCTAGGTCCGACGGCGCGGATGGCTACACCTTC.

This clonotype was counted between two and nine times. The chain links TRBV27 to TRBJ2-1; TRBD2 is a possible D gene (7 bases). The V end lost 3 bases, the J end lost 2 bases, and 14 bases lay between the germline ends. Germline-derived CDR1 and CDR2 are MNHEY and SMNVEV (reference sequence). The CDR3 totals 16 residues. As DNA, the CDR3 is TGTGCCAGCAGTTTTTTGGGGGGGGGGCCCTACAATGAGCAGTTCTTC. This sequence encodes CASSFLGGGPYNEQFF.

This clonotype was observed at least ten times. The chain recombines TRBV3-1 with TRBJ1-6, with D uncertain. Germline lookup yields CDR1 LGHDT and CDR2 YNNKEL (reference sequence). The CDR3 length is 13 residues. V lost 1 base and J lost 8, with 6 bases in between. The CDR3: CASSQAGDSPLHF. Here the CDR3 DNA reads TGTGCCAGCAGCCAAGCGGGAGATTCACCCCTCCACTTT.

In this sample, this clonotype turned up many times. The V and J genes are TRBV7-8 and TRBJ1-2; no firm D call. The CDR3 length is 14 residues. V was clipped by 2 bases and J by 3 bases, with 10 bases between them. Germline V gene data show CDR1 as SGHVS and CDR2 as FQNEAQ. CDR3 in amino acids: CASSLSSPDYGYTF. For the CDR3, the DNA is TGTGCCAGCAGCTTATCCAGTCCGGACTATGGCTACACCTTC.

This clonotype was seen ten or more times. The chain combines TRBV4-2 with TRBJ2-3; the D call may be TRBD1 or TRBD2 (5 bases each). The CDR3 has 16 amino acids. Germline loops: CDR1 LGHNA, CDR2 YNFKEQ. V was trimmed by 0 bases and J by 4 bases, leaving 14 bases between them. This CDR3 is CASSQDLGERADTQYF. The CDR3 region has the DNA TGTGCCAGCAGCCAAGATTTGGGGGAGAGGGCAGATACGCAGTATTTT.

The table lists this clonotype with many counts. The chain is built from TRBV6-1 and TRBJ1-5; TRBD1 might be the D (5 bases). Germline-derived CDR1 and CDR2 are MNHNS and SASEGT. This CDR3 region has 16 residues. The V end lost 2 bases, the J end lost 0 bases, and 11 bases lay between the germline ends. Here the CDR3 DNA reads TGTGCCAGCAGTGAAAAGGGACGGTATAGCAATCAGCCCCAGCATTTT. Translated: CASSEKGRYSNQPQHF.

Ten or more counts support this clonotype. CDR3 protein: CASSTQRGYEQYF. CDR3 nucleotides: TGTGCCAGCAGCACCCAGCGGGGATACGAGCAGTACTTC. J is TRBJ2-7 and V is TRBV7-2, with TRBD2 matching over 7 bases. The CDR3 length is 13 residues. With V trimmed by 5 bases and J by 4 bases, 5 bases remained unmatched. Germline CDR1 SGHTA, CDR2 FQGNSA.

This clonotype has ten or more counts. The V gene is TRBV4-2, the J gene TRBJ2-1, with 10 bases identical to TRBD2. In germline, CDR1 is LGHNA, CDR2 YNFKEQ. V dropped 2 bases and J dropped 6; count of bases not matched to a gene: 7. CDR3 length equals 16 residues. The CDR3 region has the DNA TGTGCCAGCAGCCAAACCAGCGGGGGGGCCTCCAATGAGCAGTTCTTC. Amino acid sequence: CASSQTSGGASNEQFF.

This clonotype appeared many times. The chain carries TRBV4-1 and TRBJ2-1; 8 nucleotides align to TRBD1. Germline V gives CDR1 MGHRA, CDR2 YSYEKL. V lost 3 bases and J lost 4; bases outside the gene matches: 2. There are 14 residues in the CDR3. DNA of the CDR3: TGCGCCAGCAGCCAGACAGGGGTATACAATGAGCAGTTCTTC. Protein: CASSQTGVYNEQFF.

This clonotype has a handful of counts. The chain recombines TRBV10-3 with TRBJ2-7; 11 bases fit TRBD2. This CDR3 has 17 residues. J lost 7 bases, V lost 2 bases, and 13 bases had no gene match. Germline values: CDR1 ENHRY, CDR2 SYGVKD. This chain's CDR3 is CAISEPSLAGGLGEQYF. CDR3 coding DNA: TGTGCCATCAGTGAGCCAAGTCTAGCGGGGGGTCTCGGGGAGCAGTACTTC.

This clonotype was recorded many times. The chain couples TRBV29-1 to TRBJ1-1, with D maybe TRBD1 (5 bases). The CDR3 runs 15 residues. The germline V and J ends were trimmed by 6 bases and 4 bases, with 21 bases remaining between them. Germline V gene data show CDR1 as SQVTM and CDR2 as ANQGSEA. The CDR3 DNA reads as TGCAGCGTCGGACCGGGACCCATCATGAGCACTGAAGCTTTCTTT. Protein product: CSVGPGPIMSTEAFF.

This clonotype was picked up a small number of times. V and J are TRBV11-1 and TRBJ1-6; unclear D gene. The CDR3 has 13 residues. Germline V lookup: CDR1 SGHAT, CDR2 FQDESV (reference sequence). Trimming pared 4 bases from V and 7 bases from J, leaving 8 bases between. The CDR3 protein is CASSCGANSPLHF. In DNA, the CDR3 is TGTGCCAGCAGCTGTGGAGCGAATTCACCCCTCCACTTT. Complete variable domain (other parts from reference TRBV11-1 and TRBJ1-6): EAEVAQSPRYKITEKSQAVAFWCDPISGHATLYWYRQILGQGPELLVQFQDESVVDDSQLPKDRFSAERLKGVDSTLKIQPAELGDSAMYLCASSCGANSPLHFGNGTRLTVT.

At least ten counts were recorded for this clonotype. This chain uses TRBV29-1 with TRBJ2-3, with D unresolved. CDR3 length: 13 residues. Trimming removed 3 bases from V and 3 bases from J, with 10 bases in between. Germline V gene data show CDR1 as SQVTM and CDR2 as ANQGSEA. The CDR3 DNA follows: TGCAGCGTTGAGGCAATAGATACAGATACGCAGTATTTT. Protein sequence: CSVEAIDTDTQYF.

This clonotype was recorded many times. The chain carries TRBV12-3 or TRBV12-4 and TRBJ1-2, with D perhaps matching TRBD1 (5 bases). V lost 3 bases to trimming and J lost 1 base, with 12 bases between them. CDR3 length: 15 amino acids. The CDR3 DNA reads as TGTGCCAGCAGTTTTCGGTGGGGGAGTAACTATGGCTACACCTTC. Translated: CASSFRWGSNYGYTF.

This clonotype was seen many times. CDR3: CASSVVPGALSGNTIYF. CDR3 nucleotide sequence: TGTGCCAGCAGCGTAGTGCCCGGGGCTCTCTCTGGAAACACCATATATTTT. The gene calls are TRBV9 and TRBJ1-3; maybe TRBD1 (5 bases). The V end lost 0 bases, the J end lost 0 bases, and 13 bases lay between the germline ends. Germline lookup yields CDR1 SGDLS and CDR2 YYNGEE. This CDR3 contains 17 residues.

For this clonotype: A clone one base away is much larger, so this may be a read error. V is TRBV7-2 and J is TRBJ1-4; D is ambiguous. CDR3 length equals 15 residues. Germline lookup yields CDR1 SGHTA and CDR2 FQGNSA. CDR3 DNA sequence: TGTGCCAACAGCTTAAGACGGAGCCTTAATGAAAAACTGTTTTTT. It is translated as CANSLRRSLNEKLFF.

The chain employs TRBV19 and TRBJ1-5; D uncertain. Germline lookup yields CDR1 LNHDA and CDR2 SQIVND (reference sequence). The CDR3 is 13 residues long. V lost 3 bases and J lost 6, with 9 bases in between. The CDR3 region is CASSMTVGQPQHF. In nucleotides, the CDR3 is TGTGCCAGTAGTATGACGGTTGGTCAGCCCCAGCATTTT.

This clonotype was detected many times. The V call is TRBV7-2, the J call TRBJ2-1; TRBD1 aligns across 7 bases. Looked up from germline, CDR1 is SGHTA and CDR2 is FQGNSA. This CDR3 contains 15 residues. J lost 4 bases, V lost 5 bases, and 8 bases had no gene match. In nucleotides, the CDR3 is TGTGCCAGCAGCCTTCTGGGGACAGCTTACAATGAGCAGTTCTTC. The encoded protein is CASSLLGTAYNEQFF. The whole variable domain, remainder taken from reference TRBV7-2 and TRBJ2-1, is GAGVSQSPSNKVTEKGKDVELRCDPISGHTALYWYRQSLGQGLEFLIYFQGNSAPDKSGLPSDRFSAERTGGSVSTLTIQRTQQEDSAVYLCASSLLGTAYNEQFFGPGTRLTVL.

This clonotype was found many times. The genes are TRBV11-2 and TRBJ2-7; 9 bases match TRBD1. Per germline, CDR1 SGHAT and CDR2 FQNNGV. With V trimmed by 1 base and J by 3 bases, 10 bases remained unmatched. The CDR3 contains 17 residues. The CDR3 DNA reads TGTGCCAGCAGCTTAGGGGAGGGACAGGGCGGTTACTACGAGCAGTACTTC. It codes for CASSLGEGQGGYYEQYF.

This clonotype has ten or more counts. This rearrangement joins TRBV4-1 to TRBJ2-2; a possible D gene is TRBD1 (6 bases). This CDR3 is 15 amino acids long. In germline, CDR1 is MGHRA, CDR2 YSYEKL. Trimming shortened V by 1 base and J by 6 bases, and 12 bases separated the two germline ends. The CDR3 nucleotides read TGCGCCAGCAGCCAAGTAGTAACAGGGTCCGGGGAGCTGTTTTTT. Residues: CASSQVVTGSGELFF.

This clonotype was recorded many times. The J gene is TRBJ1-2, the V gene TRBV7-8; the D gene is possibly TRBD1 (5 bases). The CDR3 is 15 amino acids. The germline V gene has CDR1 SGHVS and CDR2 FQNEAQ. V dropped 1 base and J dropped 2 bases, with 11 bases sitting between them. CDR3 sequence (DNA): TGTGCCAGCAGCTTAGGGGCGGGGGAGAACTATGGCTACACCTTC. This sequence encodes CASSLGAGENYGYTF.

This clonotype was found many times. The chain links TRBV6-1 to TRBJ2-7; 7 nucleotides agree with TRBD1. The CDR3 covers 14 residues. Trimming took 7 bases from V and 2 from J; bases not matched to a gene: 8. The germline gives CDR1 MNHNS, CDR2 SASEGT. The CDR3 loop reads CASTTGNPPYEQYF. The CDR3 nucleotides are TGTGCCAGCACGACAGGGAATCCGCCCTACGAGCAGTACTTC.

This clonotype showed up many times. The chain couples TRBV12-3 or TRBV12-4 to TRBJ1-6; D is unclear. V was trimmed by 7 bases and J by 10 bases, leaving 14 bases between them. This CDR3 is 13 amino acids long. The CDR3 loop is CASTTTQESPLHF. Written as DNA, the CDR3 is TGTGCCAGCACCACTACCCAGGAGTCACCCCTCCACTTT.

Ten or more counts support this clonotype. This rearrangement joins TRBV18 to TRBJ2-1, with 14 bases that match TRBD2. CDR3 length: 16 amino acids. Per the germline V gene, CDR1 is KGHSH and CDR2 is LQKENI. J was trimmed by 10 bases and V by 0 bases; bases with no gene match: 5. The CDR3 loop reads CASSPPGTSGGREQFF. The CDR3 bases are TGTGCCAGCTCACCACCCGGGACTAGCGGGGGTAGGGAGCAGTTCTTC.

At least ten counts were recorded for this clonotype. This chain connects TRBV20-1 to TRBJ2-1, with no clear D. Trimming pared 1 base from V and 6 bases from J, leaving 13 bases between. The germline V gene has CDR1 DFQATT and CDR2 SNEGSKA (reference sequence). This CDR3 is built from 14 residues. The CDR3 DNA reads TGCAGTGCTAGAGCTCGGAACAGACCCAATGAGCAGTTCTTC. Translating gives CSARARNRPNEQFF.

At least ten counts were recorded for this clonotype. The chain links TRBV7-2 to TRBJ2-7; 10 bases agree with TRBD2. Germline assignment: CDR1 SGHTA and CDR2 FQGNSA. This CDR3 spans 16 amino acids. The V segment lost 1 base and the J segment 6 bases; nucleotides outside the gene matches: 9. CDR3 DNA sequence: TGTGCCAGCAGCTTAGACCGGTGGCTAGCGGGGGTCGAGCAGTACTTC. Protein: CASSLDRWLAGVEQYF.